A selection of T cell receptor beta chains follows, all from one sample in a study of vaccination and CD4 T cells after COVID-19. Each CDR3 protein is one row after TCRdb ran MiXCR on the PCR reads. The sample records about 6,700 distinct CDR3 sequences, approximately 48% being singletons. These receptors have no known antigen. Sequencing input: CD4+ T cells from blood, cultured in vitro. The receptors stem from a human donor in good health. Both conserved end residues are part of each CDR3. The D gene is left open where the match is weak. Size is stated for part of the rows, as once, few or many counts, or as a class when the clone is expanded.

V	size	J	D	DNA	CDR3
TRBV20-1	.	TRBJ1-4	.	TGCAGTGCTAGAGATATGCCCGGTGGGAATGAAAAACTGTTTTTT	CSARDMPGGNEKLFF
TRBV19	.	TRBJ1-1	.	TGTGCCAGTAGTATAGGTTTAGAAGCTTTCTTT	CASSIGLEAFF
TRBV7-9	few	TRBJ1-1	TRBD1	TGTGCCAGCAGCTCCCCGGGACAGGGAAGCACTGAAGCTTTCTTT	CASSSPGQGSTEAFF
TRBV20-1	few	TRBJ2-3	.	TGCAGTGCTACCCCGGGGACCCGCTACACAGATACGCAGTATTTT	CSATPGTRYTDTQYF
TRBV12-3/TRBV12-4	few	TRBJ1-5	.	TGTGCCAGCAGTTTAGCGCTACCGGGTTTGGGCAATCAGCCCCAGCATTTT	CASSLALPGLGNQPQHF
TRBV5-5	.	TRBJ2-5	.	TGTGCCAGCAGCTTGAAGGGCACAGGGACCGGGGAGACCCAGTACTTC	CASSLKGTGTGETQYF
TRBV19	few	TRBJ2-6	.	TGTGCCAGTAGTATAACCAGTTCTGGGGCCAACGTCCTGACTTTC	CASSITSSGANVLTF
TRBV4-2	.	TRBJ2-5	TRBD2	TGTGCCAGCAGCCTTCCGGGGGGGGAGGCCCAGTACTTC	CASSLPGGEAQYF
TRBV5-4	few	TRBJ2-7	.	TGTGCCAGCAGCTCCTCCGATGAGGCCTACGAGCAGTACTTC	CASSSSDEAYEQYF
TRBV6-1	few	TRBJ1-1	.	TGTGCCAGCAGCCCTTCCGGGACGGCAAACACTGAAGCTTTCTTT	CASSPSGTANTEAFF
TRBV20-1	.	TRBJ2-3	.	TGCAGTGCCGCTCCGGGATTTGCAGATACGCAGTATTTT	CSAAPGFADTQYF
TRBV5-4	few	TRBJ1-6	.	TGTGCCAGCAGCTTGTGGTCACGGGGAAGGCATTCACCCCTCCACTTT	CASSLWSRGRHSPLHF
TRBV5-4	few	TRBJ1-1	.	TGTGCCAGCAGCTTCTTCGGGGGAGCCTTTAACACTGAAGCTTTCTTT	CASSFFGGAFNTEAFF
TRBV6-5	few	TRBJ1-1	.	TGTGCCAGCAGTTCCGGGGGGGGCAGGCCGGAAGCTTTCTTT	CASSSGGGRPEAFF
TRBV19	once	TRBJ2-1	.	TGTGCCAGTAGTACTGCCAGCCTATCCTACAATGAGCAGTTCTTC	CASSTASLSYNEQFF
TRBV20-1	.	TRBJ2-5	TRBD1	TGCAGTGCTAGAGGCTCCTTCCCGGGACAGCAAGAGACCCAGTACTTC	CSARGSFPGQQETQYF
TRBV7-9	.	TRBJ2-7	.	TGTGCCAGCAGCCTACTGCCGAGGAACTACGAGCAGTACTTC	CASSLLPRNYEQYF
TRBV7-8	few	TRBJ1-1	TRBD1	TGTGCCAGCAGAGGGACAGGGAGTTTTAGGACTGAAGCTTTCTTT	CASRGTGSFRTEAFF
TRBV20-1	.	TRBJ2-1	TRBD2	TGCGCCTCGTGGGAGGGCTCCTACAATGAGCAGTTCTTC	CASWEGSYNEQFF
TRBV18	.	TRBJ1-2	.	TGTGCCAGCTCACGGGGGGTTGGCTATGGCTACACCTTC	CASSRGVGYGYTF
TRBV7-8	.	TRBJ2-3	.	TGTGCCACCAGGAGGCTCGGGGCCCCAACAGATACGCAGTATTTT	CATRRLGAPTDTQYF
TRBV12-3/TRBV12-4	.	TRBJ1-5	.	TGTGCCAGCAGTATCTTCGGTGGGCAGCCCCAGCATTTT	CASSIFGGQPQHF
TRBV19	few	TRBJ1-5	.	TGTGCCAGTAGTAGTCAGATCGGGCCCCAGCATTTT	CASSSQIGPQHF
TRBV6-1	few	TRBJ2-1	TRBD2	TGTGCCAGCAGTAGGCGGGGGTACAATGAGCAGTTCTTC	CASSRRGYNEQFF
TRBV6-1	few	TRBJ1-1	.	TGTGCCAGCAGTGAGCGACAGATTTACACTGAAGCTTTCTTT	CASSERQIYTEAFF
TRBV6-1	.	TRBJ2-5	.	TGTGCCAGCACCAAAGTAATTGGGACCCAAGAGACCCAGTACTTC	CASTKVIGTQETQYF
TRBV20-1	.	TRBJ2-4	TRBD2	TGCAGTGCTGGCTTAGCGGGAGGGGCCAAAAACATTCAGTACTTC	CSAGLAGGAKNIQYF
TRBV6-1	.	TRBJ2-2	.	TGTGCCAGCAGTACCGCCGACACCGGGGAGCTGTTTTTT	CASSTADTGELFF
TRBV12-3/TRBV12-4	.	TRBJ1-2	TRBD1	TGTGCCAGCAGTCCCGGGACAGGTAGACGCTACACCTTC	CASSPGTGRRYTF
TRBV20-1	few	TRBJ2-4	TRBD1	TGCAGTGCCCAACAGGGGGGCGGGAACATTCAGTACTTC	CSAQQGGGNIQYF